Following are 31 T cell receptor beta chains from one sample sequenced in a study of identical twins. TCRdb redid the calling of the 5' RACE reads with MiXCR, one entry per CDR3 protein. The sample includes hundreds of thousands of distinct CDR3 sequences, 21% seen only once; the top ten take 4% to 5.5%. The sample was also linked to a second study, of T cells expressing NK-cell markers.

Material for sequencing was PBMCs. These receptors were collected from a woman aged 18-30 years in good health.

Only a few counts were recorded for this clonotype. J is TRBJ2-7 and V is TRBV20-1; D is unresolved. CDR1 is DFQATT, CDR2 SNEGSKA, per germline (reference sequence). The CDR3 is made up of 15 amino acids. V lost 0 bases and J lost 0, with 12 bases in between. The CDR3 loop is CSARDRTKPSYEQYF. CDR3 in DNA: TGCAGTGCTAGAGATCGTACAAAACCCTCCTACGAGCAGTACTTC.

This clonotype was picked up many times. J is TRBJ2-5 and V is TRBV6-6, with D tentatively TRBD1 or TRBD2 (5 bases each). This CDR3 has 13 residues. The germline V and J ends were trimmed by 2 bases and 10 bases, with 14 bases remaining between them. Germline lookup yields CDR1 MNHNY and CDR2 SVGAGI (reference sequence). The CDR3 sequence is CASSYGVLGDQYF. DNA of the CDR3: TGTGCCAGCAGTTACGGTGTTCTGGGGGACCAGTACTTC.

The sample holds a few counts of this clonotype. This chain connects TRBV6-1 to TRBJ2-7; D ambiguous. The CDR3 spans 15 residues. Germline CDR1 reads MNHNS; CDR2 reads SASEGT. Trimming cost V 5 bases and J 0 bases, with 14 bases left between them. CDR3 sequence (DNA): TGTGCCAGCAGTCCCCTAATGGGAAGCTCCTACGAGCAGTACTTC. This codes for CASSPLMGSSYEQYF.

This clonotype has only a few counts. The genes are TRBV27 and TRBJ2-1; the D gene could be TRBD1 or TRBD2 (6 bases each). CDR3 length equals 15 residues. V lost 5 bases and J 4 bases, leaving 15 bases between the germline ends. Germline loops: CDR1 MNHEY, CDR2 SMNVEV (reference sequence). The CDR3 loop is CASSSWGAGYNEQFF. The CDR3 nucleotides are TGTGCCAGCAGTAGCTGGGGGGCGGGGTACAATGAGCAGTTCTTC.

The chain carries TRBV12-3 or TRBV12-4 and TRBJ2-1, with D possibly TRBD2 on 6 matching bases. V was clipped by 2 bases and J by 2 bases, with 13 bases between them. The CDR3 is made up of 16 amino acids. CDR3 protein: CASSLLGGAPYNEQFF. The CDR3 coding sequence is TGTGCCAGCAGTTTATTGGGCGGGGCCCCCTACAATGAGCAGTTCTTC.

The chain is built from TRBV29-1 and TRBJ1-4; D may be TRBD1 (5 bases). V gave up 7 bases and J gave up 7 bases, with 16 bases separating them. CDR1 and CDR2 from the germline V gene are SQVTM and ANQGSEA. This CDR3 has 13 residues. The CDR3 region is CSGFDGASEKLFF. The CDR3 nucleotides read TGCAGCGGATTCGACGGGGCATCTGAAAAACTGTTTTTT.

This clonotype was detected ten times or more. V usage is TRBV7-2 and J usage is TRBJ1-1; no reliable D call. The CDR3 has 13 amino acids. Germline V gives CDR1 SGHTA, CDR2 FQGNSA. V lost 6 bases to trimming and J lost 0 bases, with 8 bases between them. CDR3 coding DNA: TGTGCCAGCAGTGGCGATATGAACACTGAAGCTTTCTTT. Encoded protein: CASSGDMNTEAFF.

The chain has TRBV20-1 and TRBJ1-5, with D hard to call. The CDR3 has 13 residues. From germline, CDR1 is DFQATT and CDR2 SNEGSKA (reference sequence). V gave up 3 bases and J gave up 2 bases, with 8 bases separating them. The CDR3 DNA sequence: TGCAGTGCTAGTAACTCGGGCAATCAGCCCCAGCATTTT. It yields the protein CSASNSGNQPQHF.

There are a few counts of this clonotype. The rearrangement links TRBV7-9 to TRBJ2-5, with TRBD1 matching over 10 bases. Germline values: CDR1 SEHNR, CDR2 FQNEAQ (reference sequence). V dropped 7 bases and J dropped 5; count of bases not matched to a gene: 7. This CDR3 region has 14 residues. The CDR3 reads CASIRTGGKETQYF. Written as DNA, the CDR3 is TGTGCCAGCATCAGGACAGGGGGAAAGGAGACCCAGTACTTC.

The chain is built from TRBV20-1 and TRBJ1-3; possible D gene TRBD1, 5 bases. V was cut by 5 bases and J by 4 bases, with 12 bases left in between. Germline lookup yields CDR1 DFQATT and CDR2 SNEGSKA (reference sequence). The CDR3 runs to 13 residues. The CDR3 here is CSAVWDPGNTIYF. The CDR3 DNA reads TGCAGTGCTGTATGGGACCCCGGAAACACCATATATTTT.

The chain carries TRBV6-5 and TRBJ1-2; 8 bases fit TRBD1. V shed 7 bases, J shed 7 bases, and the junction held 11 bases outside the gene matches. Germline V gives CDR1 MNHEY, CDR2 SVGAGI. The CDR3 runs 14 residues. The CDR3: CASILTQGGGGYTF. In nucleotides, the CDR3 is TGTGCCAGCATTCTCACACAGGGGGGCGGTGGCTACACCTTC.

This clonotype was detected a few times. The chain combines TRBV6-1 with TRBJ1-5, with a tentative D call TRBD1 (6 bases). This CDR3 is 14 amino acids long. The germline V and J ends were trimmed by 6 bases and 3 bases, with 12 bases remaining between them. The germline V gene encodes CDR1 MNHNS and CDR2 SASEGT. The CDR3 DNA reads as TGTGCCAGCAGCCGGACAGTCTTCAATCAGCCCCAGCATTTT. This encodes CASSRTVFNQPQHF.

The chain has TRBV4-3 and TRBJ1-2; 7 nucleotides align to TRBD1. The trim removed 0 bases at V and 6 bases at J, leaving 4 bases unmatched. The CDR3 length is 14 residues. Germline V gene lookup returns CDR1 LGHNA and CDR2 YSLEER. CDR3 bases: TGCGCCAGCAGCCAAGATGAACAGGGGAATGGCTACACCTTC. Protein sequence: CASSQDEQGNGYTF.

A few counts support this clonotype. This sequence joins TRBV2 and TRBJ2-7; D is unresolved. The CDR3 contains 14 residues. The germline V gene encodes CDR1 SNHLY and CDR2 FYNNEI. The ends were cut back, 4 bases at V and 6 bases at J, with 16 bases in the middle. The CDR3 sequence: CASSVSRVLVEQYF. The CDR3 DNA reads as TGTGCCAGCAGTGTCAGTCGAGTCCTAGTCGAGCAGTACTTC.

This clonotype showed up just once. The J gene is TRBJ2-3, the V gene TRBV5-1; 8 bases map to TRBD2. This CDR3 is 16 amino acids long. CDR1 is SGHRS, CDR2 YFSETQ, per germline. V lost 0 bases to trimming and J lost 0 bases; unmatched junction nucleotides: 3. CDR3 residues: CASSLASGGSTDTQYF. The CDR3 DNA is TGCGCCAGCAGCTTGGCCAGCGGGGGAAGCACAGATACGCAGTATTTT. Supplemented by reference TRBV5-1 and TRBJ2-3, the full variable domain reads KAGVTQTPRYLIKTRGQQVTLSCSPISGHRSVSWYQQTPGQGLQFLFEYFSETQRNKGNFPGRFSGRQFSNSRSEMNVSTLELGDSALYLCASSLASGGSTDTQYFGPGTRLTVL.

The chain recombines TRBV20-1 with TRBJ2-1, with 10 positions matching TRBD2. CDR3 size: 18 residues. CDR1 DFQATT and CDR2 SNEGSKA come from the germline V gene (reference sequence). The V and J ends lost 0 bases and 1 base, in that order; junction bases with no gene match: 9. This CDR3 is CSARDVVLAGLSYNEQFF. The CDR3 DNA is TGCAGTGCTAGAGATGTCGTACTAGCGGGGTTATCCTACAATGAGCAGTTCTTC.

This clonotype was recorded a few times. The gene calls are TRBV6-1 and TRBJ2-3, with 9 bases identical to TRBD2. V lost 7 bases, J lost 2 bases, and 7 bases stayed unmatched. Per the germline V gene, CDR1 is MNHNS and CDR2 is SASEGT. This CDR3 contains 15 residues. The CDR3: CASTWAGGSTDTQYF. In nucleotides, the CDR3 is TGTGCCAGCACCTGGGCGGGGGGGTCCACAGATACGCAGTATTTT.

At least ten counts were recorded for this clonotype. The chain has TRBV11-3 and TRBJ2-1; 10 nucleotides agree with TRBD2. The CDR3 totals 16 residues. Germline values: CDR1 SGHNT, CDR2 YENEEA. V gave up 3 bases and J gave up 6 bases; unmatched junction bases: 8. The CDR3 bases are TGTGCCAGCAGCTTCTCCCTAGCGGGAGTGGGCAATGAGCAGTTCTTC. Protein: CASSFSLAGVGNEQFF.

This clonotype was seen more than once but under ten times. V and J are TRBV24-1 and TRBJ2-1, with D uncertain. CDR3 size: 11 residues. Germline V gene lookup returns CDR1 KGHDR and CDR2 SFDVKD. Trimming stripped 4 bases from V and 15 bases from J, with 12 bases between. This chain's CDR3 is CATSDQFEWFF. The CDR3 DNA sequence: TGTGCCACCAGTGACCAGTTTGAGTGGTTCTTC.

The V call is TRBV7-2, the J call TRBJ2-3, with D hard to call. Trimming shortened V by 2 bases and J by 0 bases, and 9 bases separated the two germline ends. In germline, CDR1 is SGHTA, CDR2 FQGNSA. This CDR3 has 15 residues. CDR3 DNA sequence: TGTGCCAGCAGCTTAAGATCCACGAGCACAGATACGCAGTATTTT. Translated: CASSLRSTSTDTQYF.

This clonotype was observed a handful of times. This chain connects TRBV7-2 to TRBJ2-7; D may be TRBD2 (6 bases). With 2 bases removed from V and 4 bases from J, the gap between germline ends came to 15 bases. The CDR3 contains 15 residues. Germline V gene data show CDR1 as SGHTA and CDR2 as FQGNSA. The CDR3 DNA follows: TGTGCCAGCAGCTTAACCTTGGGAGGCGCTTACGAGCAGTACTTC. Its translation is CASSLTLGGAYEQYF.

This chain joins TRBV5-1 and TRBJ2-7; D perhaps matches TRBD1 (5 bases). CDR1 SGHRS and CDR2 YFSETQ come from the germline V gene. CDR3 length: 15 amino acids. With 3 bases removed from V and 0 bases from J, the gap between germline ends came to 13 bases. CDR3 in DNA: TGCGCCAGCAGCTGGGGCGACAGCCGCTCCTACGAGCAGTACTTC. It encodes CASSWGDSRSYEQYF.

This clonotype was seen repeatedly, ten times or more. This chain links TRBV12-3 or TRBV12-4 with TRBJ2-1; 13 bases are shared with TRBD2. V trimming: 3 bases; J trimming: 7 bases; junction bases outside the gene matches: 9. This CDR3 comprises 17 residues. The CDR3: CASSFPTSGGLVNEQFF. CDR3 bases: TGTGCCAGCAGTTTCCCGACTAGCGGGGGGCTGGTGAATGAGCAGTTCTTC.

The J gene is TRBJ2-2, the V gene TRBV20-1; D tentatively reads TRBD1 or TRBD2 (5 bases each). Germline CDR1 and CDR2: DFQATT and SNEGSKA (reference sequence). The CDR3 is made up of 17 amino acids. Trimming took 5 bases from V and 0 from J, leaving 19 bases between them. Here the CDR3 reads CSARGKWGSANTGELFF. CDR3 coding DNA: TGCAGTGCTCGCGGAAAATGGGGGTCGGCGAACACCGGGGAGCTGTTTTTT.

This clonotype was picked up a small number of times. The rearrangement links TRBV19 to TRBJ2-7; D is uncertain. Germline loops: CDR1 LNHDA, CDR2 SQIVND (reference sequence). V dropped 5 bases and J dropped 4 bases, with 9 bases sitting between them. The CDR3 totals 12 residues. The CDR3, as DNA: TGTGCCAGTAGTCGGAATCCATACGAGCAGTACTTC. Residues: CASSRNPYEQYF.

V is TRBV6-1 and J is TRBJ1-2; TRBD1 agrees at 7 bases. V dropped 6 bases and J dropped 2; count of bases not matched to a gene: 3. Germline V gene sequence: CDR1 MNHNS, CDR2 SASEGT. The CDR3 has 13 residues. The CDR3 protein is CASRTGTNYGYTF. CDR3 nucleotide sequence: TGTGCCAGCAGGACAGGGACAAACTATGGCTACACCTTC.

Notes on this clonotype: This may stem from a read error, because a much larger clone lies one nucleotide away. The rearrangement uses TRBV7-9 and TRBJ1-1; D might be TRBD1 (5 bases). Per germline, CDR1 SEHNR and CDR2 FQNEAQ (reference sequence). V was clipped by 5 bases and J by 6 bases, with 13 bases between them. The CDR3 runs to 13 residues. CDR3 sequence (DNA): TGTGCCAGCAGCCCAGGGAGAGGCCCTGAAGCTTTCTTT. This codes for CASSPGRGPEAFF.

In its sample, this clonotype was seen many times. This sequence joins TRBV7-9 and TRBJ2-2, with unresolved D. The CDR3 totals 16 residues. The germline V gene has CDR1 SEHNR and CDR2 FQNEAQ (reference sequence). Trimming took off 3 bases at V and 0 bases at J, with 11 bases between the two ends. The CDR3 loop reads CASSFRQISNTGELFF. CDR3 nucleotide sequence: TGTGCCAGCAGCTTTAGGCAAATATCGAACACCGGGGAGCTGTTTTTT. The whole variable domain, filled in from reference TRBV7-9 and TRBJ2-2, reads DTGVSQNPRHKITKRGQNVTFRCDPISEHNRLYWYRQTLGQGPEFLTYFQNEAQLEKSRLLSDRFSAERPKGSFSTLEIQRTEQGDSAMYLCASSFRQISNTGELFFGEGSRLTVL.

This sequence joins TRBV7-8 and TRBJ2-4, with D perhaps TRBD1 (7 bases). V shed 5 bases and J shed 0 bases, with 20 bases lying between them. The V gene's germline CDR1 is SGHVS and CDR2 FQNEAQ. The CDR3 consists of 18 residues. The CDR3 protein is CASSLQGGNPLAKNIQYF. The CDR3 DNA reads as TGTGCCAGCAGCCTCCAGGGGGGTAACCCCCTAGCCAAAAACATTCAGTACTTC.

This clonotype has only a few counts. The CDR3 DNA is TGCGCCAGCAGCTTGCATAGCAGACCATCCTACGAGCAGTACTTC. It is translated as CASSLHSRPSYEQYF. This sequence joins TRBV5-1 and TRBJ2-7; D gene uncertain. With 1 base removed from V and 1 base from J, the gap between germline ends came to 12 bases. Per germline, CDR1 SGHRS and CDR2 YFSETQ. The CDR3 length is 15 residues.

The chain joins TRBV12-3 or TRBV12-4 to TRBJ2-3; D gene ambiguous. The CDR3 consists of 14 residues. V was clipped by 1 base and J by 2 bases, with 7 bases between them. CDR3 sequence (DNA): TGTGCCAGCAGTTTAGGTTTCCTCACAGATACGCAGTATTTT. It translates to CASSLGFLTDTQYF.